The 2 T cell receptor beta chains below were found in one sample sequenced in a study of CD8 T cells in ankylosing spondylitis. TCRdb re-called the 5' RACE reads with MiXCR, one entry per CDR3 protein. The sample carries approximately 440,000 distinct CDR3 sequences, 15% to 20% recorded once. For these receptors, no antigen is known. Broader study findings: A motif in TCR beta, a set of about 8 highly homologous variants, appeared characteristic of ankylosing spondylitis blood.

Specimen: blood, either unsorted or a sorted T cell fraction (not recorded which). Every receptor here comes from a male donor with ankylosing spondylitis.

The CDR3 DNA reads as TGTGCCAGCAGTCCCTCAGACAGGGGCTACGGTGAAGCTTTCTTT. Encoded protein: CASSPSDRGYGEAFF. The rearrangement links TRBV27 to TRBJ1-1; 8 nucleotides align to TRBD1. CDR3 length: 15 residues. From germline, CDR1 is MNHEY and CDR2 SMNVEV (reference sequence). J gave up 7 bases and V 5 bases, and 12 bases lay outside the gene matches.

This clonotype was counted a few times. This chain links TRBV10-3 with TRBJ1-5; D unclear. The V gene lost 5 bases and the J gene lost 3 bases, with 8 bases spanning the gap. This CDR3 comprises 13 residues. Germline V gene sequence: CDR1 ENHRY, CDR2 SYGVKD. In DNA, the CDR3 is TGTGCCATCAGTACTGACAACAATCAGCCCCAGCATTTT. This sequence encodes CAISTDNNQPQHF.